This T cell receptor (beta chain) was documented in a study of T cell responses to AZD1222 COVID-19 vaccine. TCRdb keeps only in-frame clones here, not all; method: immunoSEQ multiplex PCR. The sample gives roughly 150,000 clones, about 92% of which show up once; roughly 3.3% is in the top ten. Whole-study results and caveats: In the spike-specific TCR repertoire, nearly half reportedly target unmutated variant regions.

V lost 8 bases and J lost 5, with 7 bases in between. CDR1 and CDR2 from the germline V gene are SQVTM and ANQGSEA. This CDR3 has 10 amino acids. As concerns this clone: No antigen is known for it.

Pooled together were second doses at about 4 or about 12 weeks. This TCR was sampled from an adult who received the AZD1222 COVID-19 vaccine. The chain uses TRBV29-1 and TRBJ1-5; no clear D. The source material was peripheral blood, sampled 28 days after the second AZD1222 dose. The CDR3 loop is CSLPDQPQHF. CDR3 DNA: TGCAGCCTCCCCGATCAGCCCCAGCATTTT. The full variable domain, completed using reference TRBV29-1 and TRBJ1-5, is SAVISQKPSRDICQRGTSLTIQCQVDSQVTMMFWYRQQPGQSLTLIATANQGSEATYESGFVIDKFPISRPNLTFSTLTVSNMSPEDSSIYLCSLPDQPQHFGDGTRLSIL.